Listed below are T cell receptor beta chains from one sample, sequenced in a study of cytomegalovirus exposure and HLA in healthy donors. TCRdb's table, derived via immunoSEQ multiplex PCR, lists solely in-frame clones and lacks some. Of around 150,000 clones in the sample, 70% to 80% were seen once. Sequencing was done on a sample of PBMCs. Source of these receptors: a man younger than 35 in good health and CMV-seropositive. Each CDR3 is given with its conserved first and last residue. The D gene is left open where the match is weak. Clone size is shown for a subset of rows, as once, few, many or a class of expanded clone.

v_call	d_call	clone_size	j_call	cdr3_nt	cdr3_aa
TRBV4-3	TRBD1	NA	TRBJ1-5	TGCGCCAGCAGCCAAGGGACAGGGGGCAATCAGCCCCAGCATTTT	CASSQGTGGNQPQHF
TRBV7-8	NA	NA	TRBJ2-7	TGTGCCAGCAGCCTCCAGGGGCCGGCCTACGAGCAGTACTTC	CASSLQGPAYEQYF
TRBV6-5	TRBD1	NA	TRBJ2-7	TGTGCCAGCAGCCAAGGGGGCCTTGGGTCCTACGAGCAGTACTTC	CASSQGGLGSYEQYF
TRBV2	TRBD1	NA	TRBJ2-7	TGTGCCAGCAGCGATTTGGGACAGGGGTACGAGCAGTACTTC	CASSDLGQGYEQYF
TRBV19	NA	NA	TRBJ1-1	TGTGCCAGTAGGTACAGGGTCGCGAACACTGAAGCTTTCTTT	CASRYRVANTEAFF
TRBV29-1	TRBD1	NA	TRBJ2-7	TGCAGCGTTGCTCGGGGACAGAGGTACGAGCAGTACTTC	CSVARGQRYEQYF
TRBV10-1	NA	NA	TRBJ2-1	TGCGCCAGCAGTGGTGGGGGGTCATCCAATGAGCAGTTCTTC	CASSGGGSSNEQFF
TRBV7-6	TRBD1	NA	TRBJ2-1	TGTGCCAGCAGCTTAAGCGATAGACAGGGGGTGGAACAAAATGAGCAGTTCTTC	CASSLSDRQGVEQNEQFF
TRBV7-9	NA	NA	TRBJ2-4	TGTGCCAGCAGCTTAGCGGGTCCGTACAGGGCCAAAAACATTCAGTACTTC	CASSLAGPYRAKNIQYF
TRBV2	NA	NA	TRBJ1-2	TGTGCCAGCACCGGAAATCCAGGGCCTGGCTACACCTTC	CASTGNPGPGYTF
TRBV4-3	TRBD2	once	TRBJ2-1	TGCGCCAGCAGCCAGGATGCTAGCGGGAGGCCGATAAGTGAGCAGTTCTTC	CASSQDASGRPISEQFF
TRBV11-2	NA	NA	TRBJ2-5	TGTGCCAGCAGCTTTGGCGGAGGCGGGCAAGAGACCCAGTACTTC	CASSFGGGGQETQYF
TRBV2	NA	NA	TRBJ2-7	TGTGCCAGCAGGATGGCAGGGTATAACGAGCAGTACTTC	CASRMAGYNEQYF
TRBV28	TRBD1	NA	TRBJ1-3	TGTGCCAGCAGTCCAGGGGGGCCCCTCTCTGGAAACACCATATATTTT	CASSPGGPLSGNTIYF
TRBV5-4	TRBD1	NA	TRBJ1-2	TGTGCCAGCAGCTTGGAAGGGGGCAGCGGATATGGCTACACCTTC	CASSLEGGSGYGYTF
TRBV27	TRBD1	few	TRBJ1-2	TGTGCCAGCAGTTTCCACAAATCGACAGGGGGCGCATCTGGCTACACCTTC	CASSFHKSTGGASGYTF
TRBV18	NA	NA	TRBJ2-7	TGTGCCAGCTCACCACCCAGTAACTACGAGCAGTACTTC	CASSPPSNYEQYF
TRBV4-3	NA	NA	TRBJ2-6	TGCGCCAGCAGCCAAGAGAGCTCTGGGGCCAACGTCCTGACTTTC	CASSQESSGANVLTF
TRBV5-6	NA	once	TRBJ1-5	TGTGCCAGCAGCCTACTAAATCAGCCCCAGCATTTT	CASSLLNQPQHF
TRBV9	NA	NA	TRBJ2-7	TGTGCCAGCAGCTCAGGGCCCACCATGGGCCACTACGAGCAGTACTTC	CASSSGPTMGHYEQYF
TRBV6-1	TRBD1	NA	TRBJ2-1	TGTGCCAGCAGTGAAGTTAGGGACAGCGGTAAGCAGTTCTTC	CASSEVRDSGKQFF
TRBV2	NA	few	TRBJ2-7	TGTGCCAGCAGTATGCCACTGACAGCTCCTACAACCTACGAGCAGTACTTC	CASSMPLTAPTTYEQYF
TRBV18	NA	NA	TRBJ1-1	TGTGCCAGCTCACAGAGCGGGGGGTACACTGAAGCTTTCTTT	CASSQSGGYTEAFF
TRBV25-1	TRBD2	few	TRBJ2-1	TGTGCCAGCAGTGACTACACCGGGACTAGCGGGAGGATTGAGCAGTTCTTC	CASSDYTGTSGRIEQFF
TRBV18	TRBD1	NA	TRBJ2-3	TGTGCCAGCTCACCACGGCCGGACAGGGTTAGCACAGATACGCAGTATTTT	CASSPRPDRVSTDTQYF
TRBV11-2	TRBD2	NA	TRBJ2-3	TGTGCCAGCAGTTCCAGCGGGAGATCCACAGATACGCAGTATTTT	CASSSSGRSTDTQYF
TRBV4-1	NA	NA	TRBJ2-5	TGCGCCAGCAGCCAAGAGGGCAGGCAAGAGACCCAGTACTTC	CASSQEGRQETQYF
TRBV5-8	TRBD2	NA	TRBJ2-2	TGTGCCAGCAGCTTGGCCCTGGGACTAGACGAGAACACCGGGGAGCTGTTTTTT	CASSLALGLDENTGELFF
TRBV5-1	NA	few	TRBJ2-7	TGCGCCAGCAGCTTGGGTCAGGTGTACGAGCAGTACTTC	CASSLGQVYEQYF
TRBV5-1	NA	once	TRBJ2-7	TGCGCCAGCAGCTTGGGGCCGGCTAGCTACGAGCAGTACTTC	CASSLGPASYEQYF
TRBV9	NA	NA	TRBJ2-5	TGTGCCAGCAGCGAGTGGGGCCTTTACGCGGAGACCCAGTACTTC	CASSEWGLYAETQYF
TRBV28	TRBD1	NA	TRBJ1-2	TGTGCCAGCAGTCCCCGGACAGGGAGGATTAACTATGGCTACACCTTC	CASSPRTGRINYGYTF
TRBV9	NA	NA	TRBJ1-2	TGTGCCAGCAGCGCTAGCCCAACGGGGGGGGGCTACACCTTC	CASSASPTGGGYTF
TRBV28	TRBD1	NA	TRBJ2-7	TGTGCCAGCACCGGGGACAGGCACGAGCAGTACTTC	CASTGDRHEQYF
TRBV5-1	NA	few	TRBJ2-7	TGCGCCAGCAGCTTGTTCGAGAGCTCCTACGAGCAGTACTTC	CASSLFESSYEQYF
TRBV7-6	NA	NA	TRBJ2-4	TGTGCCAGCAGCTTAGGGAGCGGTCTAGCCAAAAACATTCAGTACTTC	CASSLGSGLAKNIQYF
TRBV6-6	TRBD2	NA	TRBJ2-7	TGTGCCAGCAGCCCCCGGTGGGAGGGGACCTACGAGCAGTACTTC	CASSPRWEGTYEQYF
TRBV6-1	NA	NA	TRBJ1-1	TGTGCCAGCAGTGAAGCGAGGAACACTGAAGCTTTCTTT	CASSEARNTEAFF
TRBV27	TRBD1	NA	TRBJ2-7	TGTGCCAGCAGTTTATCCCACCCAGGGGGTAGCGACTACGAGCAGTACTTC	CASSLSHPGGSDYEQYF
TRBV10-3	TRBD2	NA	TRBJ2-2	TGTGCCATGGGACTAACGGCGAACACCGGGGAGCTGTTTTTT	CAMGLTANTGELFF
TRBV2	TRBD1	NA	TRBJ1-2	TGTGCCACCGGGACAGACGAGGGCTACACCTTC	CATGTDEGYTF
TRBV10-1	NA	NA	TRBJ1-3	TGCGCCAGCAGTGAGTCGGTCAGTTTCTCTGGAAACACCATATATTTT	CASSESVSFSGNTIYF
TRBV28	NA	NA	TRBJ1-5	TGTGCCAGCAGTTTGGTGGATAGCAATCAGCCTCAGCATTTT	CASSLVDSNQPQHF
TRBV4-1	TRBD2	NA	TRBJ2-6	TGCGCCAGCAGCCGGGGGGGGTTCTCTGGGGCCAACGTCCTGACTTTC	CASSRGGFSGANVLTF
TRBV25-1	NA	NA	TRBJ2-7	TGTGCCAGCAGTGAATCGGCAGGCGACCACGAGCAGTACTTC	CASSESAGDHEQYF
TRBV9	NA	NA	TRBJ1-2	TGTGCCAGCAGCGTAGTTTCGCAGGACAGCATAGGCTACACCTTC	CASSVVSQDSIGYTF
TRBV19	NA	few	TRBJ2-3	TGTGCCAGTAGTGTCCAGGGCAAGAATACGCAGTATTTT	CASSVQGKNTQYF
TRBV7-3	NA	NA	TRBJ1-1	TGTGCCAGCAGCCCCTCGGGCGGGAGCACTGAAGCTTTCTTT	CASSPSGGSTEAFF
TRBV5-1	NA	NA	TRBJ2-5	TGCGCCAGCTCCCTTCAGGGGGAGACCCAGTACTTC	CASSLQGETQYF
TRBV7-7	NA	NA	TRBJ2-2	TGTGCTAGCAGCCCTCTTGGCGGCGCGAACACCGGGGAGCTGTTTTTT	CASSPLGGANTGELFF